This T cell receptor (beta chain) was recorded in a study of shared clonotypes between healthy human individuals. CDR3 size: 16 residues. The junction had 11 bases not matched to a gene; V was cut back by 7 bases and J by 3 bases. Germline V gene data show CDR1 as SEHNR and CDR2 as FQNEAQ (reference sequence). Generated by immunoSEQ multiplex PCR, the TCRdb table keeps only in-frame clones and is missing some. The sample lists about 2.5 million clones; around 90% were seen once. This sequence was found in a man aged 18 to 29 in good health. Some clones in this sample may be carry-over from other donors' samples. The sequenced sample consisted of naive CD4+ T cells from PBMCs. Stated subset: CD45RA+ positively selected. The chain combines TRBV7-9 with TRBJ2-1, with TRBD2 identical over 8 bases. CDR3 loop: CASTISGGGSYNEQFF. DNA of the CDR3: TGTGCCAGCACCATCTCGGGAGGGGGGAGCTACAATGAGCAGTTCTTC.